These T cell receptor beta chains were read from a single sample in a study of T cell repertoires in cytomegalovirus infection. One entry per CDR3 protein results from TCRdb running MiXCR on the reads. Of about 920,000 distinct CDR3 sequences listed, 30% to 40% were seen once; the top ten hold over 12%. These receptors lack a known antigen. The source material was cultured CD8+ T cells from PBMCs, sampled from culture after CMV antigen stimulation. The receptors were gathered from a human donor in good health (CMV status not recorded). Some clones in this sample may be carry-over from other donors' samples. Both conserved end residues are part of each CDR3. The D gene is left open where the match is weak. The size field is filled for only some rows; it gives once, few, many or a size class.

V gene	clone size	D gene	J gene	CDR3 protein	CDR3 DNA
TRBV5-1	NA	TRBD1	TRBJ1-1	CASSLAVGQGVWNTEAFF	TGCGCCAGCAGCTTGGCCGTGGGACAGGGGGTCTGGAACACTGAAGCTTTCTTT
TRBV7-2	many	TRBD2	TRBJ2-1	CASSFPRLATYNEQFF	TGTGCCAGCAGCTTCCCCAGACTAGCGACCTACAATGAGCAGTTCTTC
TRBV12-3/TRBV12-4	few	NA	TRBJ2-5	CASSFEAGAETQYF	TGTGCCAGCAGTTTTGAGGCGGGGGCAGAGACCCAGTACTTC
TRBV20-1	NA	NA	TRBJ1-6	CSARGFIGSPYNSPLHF	TGCAGTGCTAGAGGTTTTATTGGCAGTCCCTATAATTCACCCCTCCACTTT
TRBV19	NA	NA	TRBJ1-6	CVSHGTYNSPLHF	TGTGTCAGTCATGGAACCTATAATTCACCCCTCCACTTT
TRBV4-1	NA	NA	TRBJ1-4	CASSQDPGRGEKLFF	TGCGCCAGCAGCCAAGATCCAGGACGGGGTGAAAAACTGTTTTTT
TRBV12-3/TRBV12-4	NA	NA	TRBJ1-2	CASSTLGGADYGYTF	TGTGCCAGCAGTACCCTAGGGGGAGCGGACTATGGCTACACCTTC
TRBV9	NA	NA	TRBJ2-1	CASSPLGMSSYNEQFF	TGTGCCAGCAGCCCCCTCGGCATGAGCTCCTACAATGAGCAGTTCTTC
TRBV3-1	NA	NA	TRBJ2-1	CASSQVGQQNMYNEQFF	TGTGCCAGCAGCCAAGTCGGCCAGCAGAACATGTACAATGAGCAGTTCTTC
TRBV7-6	few	TRBD2	TRBJ2-1	CASSSRGSGGPHNEQFF	TGTGCCAGCAGCTCCAGGGGGAGCGGGGGGCCCCACAATGAGCAGTTCTTC
TRBV7-9	NA	TRBD1	TRBJ2-4	CASSSTQTGVNIQYF	TGTGCCAGCAGCTCCACACAAACAGGGGTGAACATTCAGTACTTC
TRBV7-8	many	NA	TRBJ1-5	CASSTGTVSNQPQHF	TGTGCCAGCAGCACAGGGACCGTTAGCAATCAGCCCCAGCATTTT
TRBV4-2	NA	NA	TRBJ1-2	CASSQTTAPAYGYTF	TGTGCCAGCAGCCAAACGACAGCGCCAGCCTATGGCTACACCTTC
TRBV7-4	NA	TRBD1	TRBJ1-4	CANSTSHRDRENFNEKLFF	TGTGCCAACAGCACAAGCCACCGGGACAGGGAAAACTTTAATGAAAAACTGTTTTTT
TRBV6-6	NA	TRBD1	TRBJ1-4	CASSPRDREEEKLFF	TGTGCCAGCAGTCCCCGGGACAGGGAAGAGGAAAAACTGTTTTTT
TRBV7-2	many	NA	TRBJ1-1	CASRLGSTEAFF	TGTGCCAGCAGGCTGGGGAGCACTGAAGCTTTCTTT
TRBV27	NA	NA	TRBJ1-1	CASSWAGLTEAFF	TGTGCCAGCAGTTGGGCAGGGCTCACTGAAGCTTTCTTT
TRBV7-9	NA	NA	TRBJ1-1	CASSLMGARDSAEAFF	TGTGCCAGCAGCTTAATGGGGGCCAGGGATTCCGCTGAAGCTTTCTTT
TRBV19	few	NA	TRBJ1-2	CASGGTPHYGYTF	TGTGCCAGTGGCGGGACACCCCACTATGGCTACACCTTC
TRBV11-2	NA	TRBD2	TRBJ2-7	CASSLERGGFYEQYF	TGTGCCAGCAGCTTAGAGCGGGGGGGCTTTTACGAGCAGTACTTC
TRBV5-4	NA	TRBD1	TRBJ2-7	CASSLVGQGAEEQYF	TGTGCCAGCAGCTTGGTGGGCCAGGGGGCAGAAGAGCAGTACTTC
TRBV7-8	many	NA	TRBJ2-7	CASSFRPHEVYEQYF	TGTGCCAGCAGCTTCCGCCCACACGAGGTTTACGAGCAGTACTTC
TRBV6-2/TRBV6-3	NA	TRBD1	TRBJ1-6	CASSYTRGPNGALHF	TGTGCCAGCAGTTATACCAGGGGGCCCAACGGGGCCCTCCACTTT
TRBV6-2/TRBV6-3	NA	NA	TRBJ2-1	CASSLNRVYEQFF	TGTGCCAGCAGTCTTAACAGGGTCTATGAGCAGTTCTTC
TRBV2	NA	NA	TRBJ2-1	CASTGKRVYEQFF	TGTGCCAGCACAGGCAAAAGGGTGTATGAGCAGTTCTTC
TRBV19	few	TRBD1	TRBJ2-1	CASSIVGQGNEQFF	TGTGCCAGTAGTATAGTTGGACAGGGCAATGAGCAGTTCTTC
TRBV3-1	few	NA	TRBJ2-5	CASSQDRGWSGETQYF	TGTGCCAGCAGCCAAGACCGGGGGTGGAGTGGAGAGACCCAGTACTTC
TRBV29-1	few	NA	TRBJ2-3	CSVKGTDTQYF	TGCAGCGTTAAAGGGACAGATACGCAGTATTTT
TRBV2	NA	NA	TRBJ2-2	CASSDSRERVGELFF	TGTGCCAGCTCAGATTCCAGGGAAAGGGTCGGGGAGCTGTTTTTT
TRBV5-4	many	TRBD1	TRBJ1-5	CASSIRGLRQPQHF	TGTGCCAGCAGCATCAGGGGGCTTAGGCAGCCCCAGCATTTT
TRBV7-9	NA	NA	TRBJ2-3	CASSLGGEGTDTQYF	TGTGCCAGCAGCTTAGGCGGCGAGGGCACAGATACGCAGTATTTT
TRBV24-1	NA	NA	TRBJ2-3	CATSDLQLSTDTQYF	TGTGCCACCAGTGATCTCCAGTTAAGCACAGATACGCAGTATTTT
TRBV27	few	NA	TRBJ1-2	CASWGGQNDNYGYTF	TGTGCCAGCTGGGGTGGACAGAACGATAACTATGGCTACACCTTC
TRBV7-8	many	NA	TRBJ1-1	CASSSGHLNTEAFF	TGTGCCAGCAGCTCGGGACACTTGAACACTGAAGCTTTCTTT
TRBV7-8	few	TRBD1	TRBJ2-3	CASSRSRDRVGVYGTDTQYF	TGTGCCAGCAGCCGGTCCCGGGACAGGGTTGGGGTATACGGCACAGATACGCAGTATTTT
TRBV29-1	NA	TRBD1	TRBJ1-1	CSVPGQGGTEAFF	TGCAGCGTTCCGGGACAGGGTGGCACTGAAGCTTTCTTT
TRBV9	NA	TRBD2	TRBJ2-1	CASSPKNQRGYNEQFF	TGTGCCAGCAGCCCGAAAAACCAGCGGGGTTACAATGAGCAGTTCTTC
TRBV7-6	NA	NA	TRBJ1-1	CASSLEGGASNTEAFF	TGTGCCAGCAGCTTAGAAGGGGGGGCATCGAACACTGAAGCTTTCTTT
TRBV7-2	NA	TRBD2	TRBJ2-2	CASSLLLAGVTTGELFF	TGTGCCAGCAGCTTATTACTAGCGGGGGTTACCACCGGGGAGCTGTTTTTT
TRBV7-9	few	TRBD2	TRBJ2-1	CASSLALGLAGHYNEQFF	TGTGCCAGCAGCTTAGCCTTAGGCTTAGCGGGGCACTACAATGAGCAGTTCTTC
TRBV7-9	many	NA	TRBJ1-4	CASSWDGEEKLFF	TGTGCCAGCAGCTGGGACGGTGAAGAAAAACTGTTTTTT
TRBV7-6	NA	TRBD1	TRBJ1-2	CASSHNRGSNYGYTF	TGTGCCAGCAGCCATAACAGGGGATCTAACTATGGCTACACCTTC
TRBV10-3	once	NA	TRBJ1-6	CAISELQETEISPLHF	TGTGCCATCAGTGAGCTCCAGGAGACAGAGATTTCACCCCTCCACTTT
TRBV7-6	few	TRBD1	TRBJ1-2	CASSLAPPQGASGYTF	TGTGCCAGCAGCTTAGCGCCACCCCAGGGGGCGAGTGGCTACACCTTC
TRBV2	NA	TRBD2	TRBJ2-1	CASSGPSGGQSSYNEQFF	TGTGCCAGCAGTGGGCCTAGCGGGGGGCAAAGCTCCTACAATGAGCAGTTCTTC
TRBV5-6	NA	TRBD1	TRBJ1-1	CASSRTGHLNTEAFF	TGTGCCAGCAGCCGGACAGGCCATTTGAACACTGAAGCTTTCTTT
TRBV2	NA	NA	TRBJ2-3	CASTVRGELDTQYF	TGTGCCAGCACAGTAAGGGGGGAATTAGATACGCAGTATTTT
TRBV6-5	many	TRBD1	TRBJ1-1	CASSYLLTGGVGNTEAFF	TGTGCCAGCAGTTACTTACTCACAGGGGGCGTGGGGAACACTGAAGCTTTCTTT
TRBV25-1	NA	NA	TRBJ1-3	CASTPGASEGDTIYF	TGTGCCAGCACACCCGGGGCCAGTGAAGGAGACACCATATATTTT